The TCR beta chain under discussion was sequenced for a study of OX40 agonist ivuxolimab in advanced cancers. Looking at the study overall: Patients with hepatocellular carcinoma, melanoma, renal cell or head and neck cancer made up the dose-escalation patients. Three patients showed partial responses: one hepatocellular carcinoma and two cutaneous melanoma cases.

The CDR3 is made up of 15 amino acids. Unmatched junction bases numbered 8, after V lost 5 bases and J lost 5 bases. Germline CDR1 reads SGHRS; CDR2 reads YFSETQ. Worth noting for this clone: What it binds is unknown.

Libraries were prepared by immunoSEQ multiplex PCR; TCRdb keeps only in-frame clonotypes and omits some of them. The data contain under 95,000 clones, around 86% of them singletons. General study results and limits: Expanded clones belonging to CD8+ T cells outnumbered, on average, those of CD4+.

The receptor was isolated from an adult with an advanced solid tumor such as melanoma, head and neck, liver or kidney cancer. The material sequenced was CD4+ or CD8+ T cells sorted from blood, taken in a trial of the OX40 agonist ivuxolimab. The chain uses TRBV5-1 and TRBJ1-4; TRBD1 matches 8 bases. The CDR3 sequence: CASRRDRGSNEKLFF. In DNA, the CDR3 is TGCGCCAGCAGAAGAGACAGGGGCTCCAATGAAAAACTGTTTTTT.